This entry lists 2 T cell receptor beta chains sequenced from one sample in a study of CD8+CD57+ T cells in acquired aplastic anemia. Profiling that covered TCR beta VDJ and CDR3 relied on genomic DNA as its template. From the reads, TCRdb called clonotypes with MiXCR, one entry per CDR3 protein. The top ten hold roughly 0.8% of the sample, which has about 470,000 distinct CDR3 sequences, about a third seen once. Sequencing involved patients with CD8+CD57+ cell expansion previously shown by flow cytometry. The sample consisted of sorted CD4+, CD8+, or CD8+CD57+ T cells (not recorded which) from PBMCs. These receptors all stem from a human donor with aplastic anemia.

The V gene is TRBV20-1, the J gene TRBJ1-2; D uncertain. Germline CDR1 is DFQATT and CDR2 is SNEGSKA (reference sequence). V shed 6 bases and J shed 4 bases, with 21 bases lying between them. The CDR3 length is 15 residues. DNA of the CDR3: TGCAGTGCCCTCTCCCTCCTCATGGACCGCTATGGCTACACCTTC. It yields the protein CSALSLLMDRYGYTF.

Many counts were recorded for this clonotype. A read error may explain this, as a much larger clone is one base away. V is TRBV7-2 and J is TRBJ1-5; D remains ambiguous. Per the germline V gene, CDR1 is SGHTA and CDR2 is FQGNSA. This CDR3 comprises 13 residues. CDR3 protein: CASSLDSNRPQHF. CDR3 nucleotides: TGTGCCAGCAGCTTAGACAGCAATCGGCCCCAGCATTTT. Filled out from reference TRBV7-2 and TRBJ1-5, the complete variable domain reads GAGVSQSPSNKVTEKGKDVELRCDPISGHTALYWYRQSLGQGLEFLIYFQGNSAPDKSGLPSDRFSAERTGGSVSTLTIQRTQQEDSAVYLCASSLDSNRPQHFGDGTRLSIL.